This entry lists 12 T cell receptor beta chains sequenced from one sample in a study of cytomegalovirus exposure and HLA in healthy donors. It was with 60 Vbeta and 13 Jbeta primers that the PCR ran. Profiled with immunoSEQ multiplex PCR; TCRdb holds only in-frame clones, not every one. The table lists 60,000 to 70,000 clones, around 78% of them singletons, with roughly 7.8% in the top ten. Sequencing was carried out using PBMCs. Receptor source: a man aged 18 to 30 in good health and CMV-seropositive.

The chain has TRBV30 and TRBJ1-1; a possible D gene is TRBD1 (5 bases). This CDR3 has 13 residues. Germline V gene data show CDR1 as GTSNPN and CDR2 as SVGIG (reference sequence). Trimming took 3 bases from V and 1 from J, leaving 9 bases between them. The CDR3 region is CAWSRGTNTEAFF. Here the CDR3 DNA reads TGTGCCTGGAGCCGGGGGACGAACACTGAAGCTTTCTTT.

The rearrangement uses TRBV7-9 and TRBJ1-6; 9 nucleotides line up with TRBD1. Germline V gene lookup returns CDR1 SEHNR and CDR2 FQNEAQ (reference sequence). The CDR3 sequence is 15 residues long. The trim removed 5 bases at V and 5 bases at J, leaving 4 bases unmatched. The CDR3 loop is CASSRRDRDNSPLHF. Here the CDR3 DNA reads TGTGCCAGCAGCCGCCGGGACAGGGATAATTCACCCCTCCACTTT.

V is TRBV9 and J is TRBJ2-5, with a possible D match to TRBD1 (6 bases). This CDR3 region has 14 residues. Deletions cut 4 bases from V and 4 bases from J, with 14 bases between. In germline, CDR1 is SGDLS, CDR2 YYNGEE. For the CDR3, the DNA is TGTGCCAGCAGCCACAGGGCCGGGGTAGAGACCCAGTACTTC. Residues: CASSHRAGVETQYF.

This clone showed up just a few times. The genes are TRBV4-2 and TRBJ2-5; D remains unclear. Per the germline V gene, CDR1 is LGHNA and CDR2 is YNFKEQ. The CDR3 loop spans 15 amino acids. Trimming pared 0 bases from V and 1 base from J, leaving 9 bases between. CDR3 DNA sequence: TGTGCCAGCAGCCAAGAGGAGCATTCCCAAGAGACCCAGTACTTC. It specifies CASSQEEHSQETQYF.

This clone occurred a few times. This sequence joins TRBV6-1 and TRBJ1-1, with D maybe TRBD1 (6 bases). Germline-derived CDR1 and CDR2 are MNHNS and SASEGT. This CDR3 is built from 13 residues. V lost 6 bases and J 1 base, leaving 9 bases between the germline ends. The CDR3 nucleotides read TGTGCCAGCAGCGGCAGGGGGAACACTGAAGCTTTCTTT. The encoded protein is CASSGRGNTEAFF.

The chain joins TRBV30 to TRBJ2-5; 7 bases are shared with TRBD2. Losses at the gene ends were 2 bases for V and 5 bases for J; bases not matched to a gene: 5. CDR1 and CDR2 from the germline V gene are GTSNPN and SVGIG (reference sequence). The CDR3 sequence is 13 residues long. The CDR3 DNA reads as TGTGCCTGGAGTAGAGGACTAGAGGAGACCCAGTACTTC. This gives the protein CAWSRGLEETQYF.

The chain links TRBV7-8 to TRBJ2-7, with TRBD2 matching 10 bases. Germline CDR1 and CDR2: SGHVS and FQNEAQ. The CDR3 is made up of 14 amino acids. V lost 5 bases and J lost 6; bases outside the gene matches: 7. The CDR3: CASSLGLALGEQYF. The CDR3 nucleotides read TGTGCCAGCAGCCTGGGACTAGCGTTGGGCGAGCAGTACTTC.

This clone was detected only a few times. Here the CDR3 DNA reads TGTGCCAGCAGCACGCCCGGGGTCACCAATTCACCCCTCCACTTT. Translating it yields CASSTPGVTNSPLHF. The rearrangement links TRBV5-6 to TRBJ1-6; D uncertain. CDR1 SGHDT and CDR2 YYEEEE come from the germline V gene. CDR3 length equals 15 residues. Trimming left V 4 bases short and J 7 bases short, with 15 bases between.

In its sample, this clone was seen a few times. The chain joins TRBV30 to TRBJ1-1; TRBD1 is a possible D gene (6 bases). Germline values: CDR1 GTSNPN, CDR2 SVGIG (reference sequence). The length of the CDR3 is 13 residues. V was pared by 3 bases and J by 8 bases, with 16 bases between. CDR3 residues: CAWSHNSQGEAFF. Here the CDR3 DNA reads TGTGCCTGGAGCCACAATAGTCAGGGGGAAGCTTTCTTT. The full variable domain, rest sourced from reference TRBV30 and TRBJ1-1, is SQTIHQWPATLVQPVGSPLSLECTVEGTSNPNLYWYRQAAGRGLQLLFYSVGIGQISSEVPQNLSASRPQDRQFILSSKKLLLSDSGFYLCAWSHNSQGEAFFGQGTRLTVV.

The chain has TRBV5-4 and TRBJ2-5, with TRBD1 matching 11 bases. The germline CDR1 and CDR2 sequences are SGHNT and YYREEE (reference sequence). The CDR3 consists of 16 residues. The trim removed 3 bases at V and 1 base at J, leaving 5 bases unmatched. CDR3 bases: TGTGCCAGCAGCTCCGGGGACAGGGGGGGCCAAGAGACCCAGTACTTC. This gives the protein CASSSGDRGGQETQYF.

The genes are TRBV30 and TRBJ1-5; TRBD1 is a possible D gene (6 bases). The CDR3 extends over 14 amino acids. V was pared by 1 base and J by 1 base, with 8 bases between. CDR1 and CDR2 from the germline V gene are GTSNPN and SVGIG (reference sequence). DNA for the CDR3: TGTGCCTGGAGTGGGCAGGGGAGCAATCAGCCCCAGCATTTT. This codes for CAWSGQGSNQPQHF. Based on the CDR3 plus reference TRBV30 and TRBJ1-5, the full variable domain is SQTIHQWPATLVQPVGSPLSLECTVEGTSNPNLYWYRQAAGRGLQLLFYSVGIGQISSEVPQNLSASRPQDRQFILSSKKLLLSDSGFYLCAWSGQGSNQPQHFGDGTRLSIL.

This clone was observed a handful of times. The chain has TRBV5-1 and TRBJ1-1; the D is unclear. The V end lost 4 bases, the J end lost 1 base, and 14 bases lay between the germline ends. The germline gives CDR1 SGHRS, CDR2 YFSETQ. The CDR3 is made up of 15 amino acids. CDR3 region: CASSREGRGNTEAFF. The CDR3 DNA reads TGCGCCAGCAGCCGTGAAGGTCGAGGGAACACTGAAGCTTTCTTT.